These T cell receptor beta chains were read from a single sample in a study of cytomegalovirus exposure and HLA in healthy donors. The protocol was immunoSEQ multiplex PCR, while the TCRdb copy is restricted to in-frame clones and leaves out a portion. The repertoire holds 150,000 to 200,000 clones, with about 81% as singletons. The sequencing input was PBMCs. The receptors originated from a man younger than 35 in good health and CMV-seronegative. CDR3s include the opening cysteine and the closing phenylalanine or tryptophan. A D gene is named only where the DNA matches it firmly. Only some rows state a clone size, as once, few, many or a class for expanded clones.

TRBJ1-6 | TRBD1 | - | TRBV5-1 | CASSSQGDPSPLHF | TGCGCCAGCAGCTCACAGGGGGACCCTTCACCCCTCCACTTT
TRBJ2-2 | TRBD2 | - | TRBV19 | CASTRGVAGRTGELFF | TGTGCCAGTACCCGAGGGGTAGCGGGAAGAACCGGGGAGCTGTTTTTT
TRBJ2-7 | - | - | TRBV7-3 | CASSFGPYEQYF | TGTGCCAGCAGCTTCGGTCCCTACGAGCAGTACTTC
TRBJ2-7 | TRBD1 | - | TRBV6-1 | CASSDRTGATYEQYF | TGTGCCAGCAGTGATCGGACAGGGGCTACCTACGAGCAGTACTTC
TRBJ1-6 | - | - | TRBV30 | CAWSVSRSGPRRSPLHF | TGTGCCTGGAGTGTAAGCCGTTCCGGTCCCCGGAGGTCACCCCTCCACTTT
TRBJ2-1 | TRBD2 | once | TRBV29-1 | CSVGPSGRGYNEQFF | TGCAGCGTTGGCCCCTCGGGGAGGGGCTACAATGAGCAGTTCTTC
TRBJ1-1 | - | - | TRBV7-2 | CASSFGDNVNTEAFF | TGTGCCAGCAGCTTTGGGGACAACGTGAACACTGAAGCTTTCTTT
TRBJ2-5 | - | - | TRBV11-2 | CASSLVGGLGETQYF | TGTGCCAGCAGCTTAGTGGGGGGACTCGGGGAGACCCAGTACTTC
TRBJ1-1 | - | once | TRBV5-8 | CASSSARENTEAFF | TGTGCCAGCAGCTCCGCCCGGGAGAACACTGAAGCTTTCTTT
TRBJ2-7 | TRBD1 | - | TRBV6-1 | CASSERGTGVREQYF | TGTGCCAGCAGTGAAAGGGGGACAGGGGTGAGGGAGCAGTACTTC
TRBJ2-7 | - | - | TRBV2 | CASKTAGSKDEQYF | TGTGCCAGCAAGACAGCCGGTTCCAAGGACGAGCAGTACTTC
TRBJ2-5 | - | - | TRBV7-9 | CASSPGTTQETQYF | TGTGCCAGCAGCCCCGGGACAACCCAAGAGACCCAGTACTTC
TRBJ2-7 | - | once | TRBV28 | CASSLELVREQYF | TGTGCCAGCAGTTTAGAACTAGTCCGCGAGCAGTACTTC
TRBJ2-7 | - | - | TRBV5-5 | CASSLGWRDKQYF | TGTGCCAGCAGCTTGGGGTGGCGGGATAAGCAGTACTTC
TRBJ2-5 | - | - | TRBV5-1 | CASSSLAGETQYF | TGCGCCAGCAGCTCCCTGGCGGGGGAGACCCAGTACTTC
TRBJ1-6 | TRBD1 | - | TRBV9 | CASSVEGQPRDNSPLHF | TGTGCCAGCAGCGTAGAGGGACAGCCACGGGATAATTCACCCCTCCACTTT
TRBJ1-6 | TRBD1 | once | TRBV6-5 | CASRRGQDNSPLHF | TGTGCCAGCAGGAGGGGGCAGGATAATTCACCCCTCCACTTT